This T cell receptor beta chain emerged from a study of T cell responses to AZD1222 COVID-19 vaccine. Study-level points and caveats: The donors showed a predominance of white British ancestry and of females, with possible underestimation of clonal diversity. Targets within unmutated variant regions were reportedly found for nearly half of spike-specific TCRs.

Comments on this clone: No antigen is known for it.

Produced via immunoSEQ multiplex PCR; TCRdb's table is partial and in-frame only. The sample lists around 170,000 clones, under 95% occurring once. Source: peripheral blood, taken on day 0 of AZD1222 vaccination. This clonotype was obtained from an adult in good health.

CDR3 sequence (DNA): TGTGCCAGCAGCCGAGAGAGGTCGAACACTGAAGCTTTCTTT. Encoded protein: CASSRERSNTEAFF. J is TRBJ1-1 and V is TRBV11-1; unclear D gene. This CDR3 spans 14 amino acids. Trimming pared 5 bases from V and 1 base from J, leaving 11 bases between. CDR1 and CDR2 (germline): SGHAT, FQDESV (reference sequence).